This is a list of T cell receptor beta chains from one sample in a study of T cell responses to AZD1222 COVID-19 vaccine. The table came from immunoSEQ multiplex PCR; TCRdb's copy has only in-frame clones and leaves some out. The sample lists about 150,000 clones, 92% occurring once. Material: peripheral blood, obtained 28 days after the second AZD1222 dose. Receptors were obtained from an adult who received the AZD1222 COVID-19 vaccine. The CDR3 runs from the conserved cysteine through the conserved F or W. A D gene is named only where the DNA matches it firmly. Size is stated for part of the rows, as once, few or many counts, or as a class when the clone is expanded.

>TRBJ2-2|TRBD2|TRBV9|-|17
CASSLPTSGGNTGELFF
TGTGCCAGCAGCCTCCCGACTAGCGGGGGGAACACCGGGGAGCTGTTTTTT
>TRBJ2-5|-|TRBV19|-|13
CASRDSSQETQYF
TGTGCCAGCCGGGACTCTTCCCAAGAGACCCAGTACTTC
>TRBJ1-5|-|TRBV28|-|16
CASSLSREPWDQPQHF
TGTGCCAGCAGTTTATCTCGGGAGCCCTGGGACCAGCCCCAGCATTTT
>TRBJ2-7|TRBD2|TRBV3-1/TRBV3-2|-|14
CASSLGLAGAEQYF
TGTGCCAGCAGCCTGGGACTAGCGGGAGCCGAGCAGTACTTC
>TRBJ2-3|TRBD2|TRBV3-1/TRBV3-2|once|15
CASSQSGGSSDTQYF
TGTGCCAGCAGCCAAAGCGGGGGCTCTTCAGATACGCAGTATTTT
>TRBJ2-1|TRBD2|TRBV19|-|15
CASSIAGGPENEQFF
TGTGCCAGTAGTATAGCGGGAGGGCCTGAAAATGAGCAGTTCTTC
>TRBJ1-6|-|TRBV19|-|13
CASSAQQHSPLHF
TGTGCCAGTAGTGCCCAACAGCATTCACCCCTCCACTTT
>TRBJ2-5|TRBD1|TRBV11-3|once|16
CASSSRDRGRSETQYF
TGTGCCAGCAGCTCCCGGGACAGGGGGCGTTCGGAGACCCAGTACTTC
>TRBJ1-2|TRBD1|TRBV29-1|few|14
CSVQVQGGGYGYTF
TGCAGCGTTCAAGTCCAGGGGGGAGGCTATGGCTACACCTTC
>TRBJ1-2|-|TRBV7-9|-|12
CASSLTVYGYTF
TGTGCCAGCAGCCTGACAGTCTATGGCTACACCTTC